This passage covers 12 T cell receptor beta chains from one sample sequenced in a study of blood T cell repertoires in COVID-19. Repertoires were generated with immunoSEQ multiplex PCR, while TCRdb's copy carries only in-frame clones and drops some. The sample holds about 210,000 clones, roughly 86% seen once. Sequenced: peripheral blood. These receptors came from a woman between 35 and 50 years old with acute or convalescent COVID-19.

This sequence joins TRBV14 and TRBJ1-2; TRBD1 matches 8 bases. The V gene's germline CDR1 is SGHDN and CDR2 FVKESK. The CDR3 extends over 17 amino acids. V was clipped by 0 bases and J by 0 bases; unmatched bases: 6. The CDR3 DNA follows: TGTGCCAGCAGCCAAGATCGACAGGGGAATCCTAACTATGGCTACACCTTC. This translates into CASSQDRQGNPNYGYTF.

The gene calls are TRBV6-4 and TRBJ2-1; TRBD2 agrees at 16 bases. The germline V gene encodes CDR1 MRHNA and CDR2 SNTAGT. J was trimmed by 12 bases and V by 6 bases; bases with no gene match: 2. The CDR3 runs 13 residues. In DNA form, the CDR3 reads TGTGCCAGCAGGGGACTAGCGGGAGGGCCGCAGTTCTTC. It specifies CASRGLAGGPQFF.

This clone is a singleton in its sample. The CDR3 DNA follows: TGCAGCGTTGACCCCTTCGACAGGGAAGGCTACACCTTC. It specifies CSVDPFDREGYTF. V and J are TRBV29-1 and TRBJ1-2, with 7 positions matching TRBD1. J lost 8 bases, V lost 3 bases, and 9 bases had no gene match. The CDR3 covers 13 residues. From germline, CDR1 is SQVTM and CDR2 ANQGSEA.

The chain combines TRBV29-1 with TRBJ2-1; 11 bases agree with TRBD1. Germline CDR1 SQVTM, CDR2 ANQGSEA. The CDR3 has 13 residues. Trimming removed 4 bases from V and 7 bases from J; junction bases left unmatched: 3. The CDR3 spells CSVGRDRGNEQFF. The CDR3 nucleotides are TGCAGCGTTGGTCGGGACAGGGGGAATGAGCAGTTCTTC.

The genes are TRBV7-2 and TRBJ2-3, with TRBD2 matching over 7 bases. The trim removed 5 bases at V and 5 bases at J, leaving 4 bases unmatched. The CDR3 is made up of 13 amino acids. Looked up from germline, CDR1 is SGHTA and CDR2 is FQGNSA. Written as DNA, the CDR3 is TGTGCCAGCAGCCGGGAGGCAGAAGATACGCAGTATTTT. This encodes CASSREAEDTQYF. Full variable domain (remainder filled in from reference TRBV7-2 and TRBJ2-3): GAGVSQSPSNKVTEKGKDVELRCDPISGHTALYWYRQSLGQGLEFLIYFQGNSAPDKSGLPSDRFSAERTGGSVSTLTIQRTQQEDSAVYLCASSREAEDTQYFGPGTRLTVL.

V usage is TRBV6-2 or TRBV6-3 and J usage is TRBJ1-6; D is undetermined. V was shortened by 3 bases and J by 7 bases, with 7 bases between the two germline ends. The CDR3 runs 13 residues. Germline V CDR1 and CDR2: MNHEY, SVGEGT. CDR3 protein: CASSYSQNSPLHF. CDR3 bases: TGTGCCAGCAGTTATAGTCAAAATTCACCCCTCCACTTT.

The chain has TRBV18 and TRBJ2-6; TRBD1 matches at 11 bases. The CDR3 has 17 amino acids. After removal of 4 bases from V and 1 base from J, the junction contained 3 bases not matched to a gene. Germline V lookup: CDR1 KGHSH, CDR2 LQKENI. The CDR3 here is CASSHRDRGSGANVLTF. DNA of the CDR3: TGTGCCAGCTCACACCGGGACAGGGGGTCTGGGGCCAACGTCCTGACTTTC. Variable domain in full (rest from reference TRBV18 and TRBJ2-6): NAGVMQNPRHLVRRRGQEARLRCSPMKGHSHVYWYRQLPEEGLKFMVYLQKENIIDESGMPKERFSAEFPKEGPSILRIQQVVRGDSAAYFCASSHRDRGSGANVLTFGAGSRLTVL.

The gene calls are TRBV9 and TRBJ2-7, with 13 bases matching TRBD2. After removal of 3 bases from V and 0 bases from J, the junction contained 0 bases not matched to a gene. Germline assignment: CDR1 SGDLS and CDR2 YYNGEE. The CDR3 totals 15 residues. DNA of the CDR3: TGTGCCAGCAGCGGGACTAGCGGGAGCTCCTACGAGCAGTACTTC. Encoded protein: CASSGTSGSSYEQYF.

The chain employs TRBV11-3 and TRBJ1-2; 8 bases agree with TRBD1. With 6 bases clipped from V and 8 bases from J, the junction kept 17 bases outside the gene matches. CDR1 SGHNT and CDR2 YENEEA come from the germline V gene. The CDR3 is 16 residues long. CDR3 amino acids: CASRLTAGQAMGGYTF. The CDR3 DNA reads TGTGCCAGCAGACTTACGGCGGGACAGGCGATGGGGGGCTACACCTTC.

A few counts support this clone. The chain combines TRBV29-1 with TRBJ2-1, with 12 bases lining up with TRBD2. This CDR3 contains 17 residues. J lost 0 bases, V lost 4 bases, and 7 bases had no gene match. Germline V gene data show CDR1 as SQVTM and CDR2 as ANQGSEA. DNA of the CDR3: TGCAGCGTTGGCGGGACTAGCGGGTTTAGCTCCTACAATGAGCAGTTCTTC. Its translation: CSVGGTSGFSSYNEQFF.

This sequence joins TRBV2 and TRBJ2-3, with D possibly being TRBD1 (6 bases). V lost 6 bases to trimming and J lost 1 base, with 11 bases between them. Germline V gene lookup returns CDR1 SNHLY and CDR2 FYNNEI. The CDR3 is 14 residues long. The CDR3 reads CASRGAARTDTQYF. The CDR3, as DNA: TGTGCCAGCAGGGGGGCAGCTCGCACAGATACGCAGTATTTT.

The rearrangement joins TRBV29-1 to TRBJ2-1; 9 bases line up with TRBD1. This CDR3 contains 12 residues. Germline loops: CDR1 SQVTM, CDR2 ANQGSEA. Trimming cost V 1 base and J 8 bases; bases outside gene matches: 0. The CDR3 nucleotides read TGCAGCGTTGAAGGGACAGGGGATGAGCAGTTCTTC. Protein: CSVEGTGDEQFF.